These 32 T cell receptor beta chains were sequenced from one sample in a study of cytomegalovirus exposure and HLA in healthy donors. The primer mix had 60 Vbeta and 13 Jbeta primers. Some clones are missing from TCRdb's copy, which holds only in-frame ones; the method was immunoSEQ multiplex PCR. The sample records about 120,000 clones, approximately 8% being singletons. The sample taken for sequencing was PBMCs. The receptor source for this set is a woman between 40 and 55 years old in good health and CMV-seropositive.

This clone was detected a few times. Other nucleotide sequences from this sample produce the same CDR3. V and J are TRBV19 and TRBJ1-1; D may be TRBD1 (5 bases). Germline CDR1 is LNHDA and CDR2 is SQIVND (reference sequence). The CDR3 extends over 13 amino acids. Trimming removed 3 bases from V and 5 bases from J, with 10 bases in between. This chain's CDR3 is CASSMGGGTEAFF. The CDR3 nucleotides are TGTGCCAGTAGTATGGGGGGAGGTACTGAAGCTTTCTTT.

The chain employs TRBV7-9 and TRBJ2-7; D not certain. The V end lost 5 bases, the J end lost 6 bases, and 11 bases lay between the germline ends. The CDR3 has 12 residues. The germline V gene has CDR1 SEHNR and CDR2 FQNEAQ (reference sequence). This chain's CDR3 is CASSVHTGEQYF. The CDR3 DNA follows: TGTGCCAGCAGCGTACACACGGGCGAGCAGTACTTC.

The chain links TRBV18 to TRBJ1-3; 8 nucleotides match TRBD1. Germline CDR1 is KGHSH and CDR2 is LQKENI. CDR3 size: 16 residues. J lost 5 bases, V lost 1 base, and 7 bases had no gene match. The DNA of the CDR3 is TGTGCCAGCTCACCACTCAGGGGGCGATTTAGAAACACCATATATTTT. Translated: CASSPLRGRFRNTIYF.

The sample holds a few counts of this clone. The V gene is TRBV27, the J gene TRBJ1-4; TRBD1 aligns across 8 bases. Losses at the gene ends were 6 bases for V and 5 bases for J; bases not matched to a gene: 8. Germline values: CDR1 MNHEY, CDR2 SMNVEV (reference sequence). This CDR3 is 15 amino acids long. The CDR3 loop is CASSKLTGGNEKLFF. CDR3 sequence (DNA): TGTGCCAGCAGCAAACTTACAGGGGGAAATGAAAAACTGTTTTTT. The variable domain in full, completed from reference TRBV27 and TRBJ1-4, reads EAQVTQNPRYLITVTGKKLTVTCSQNMNHEYMSWYRQDPGLGLRQIYYSMNVEVTDKGDVPEGYKVSRKEKRNFPLILESPSPNQTSLYFCASSKLTGGNEKLFFGSGTQLSVL.

The chain joins TRBV5-6 to TRBJ2-7; maybe TRBD1 (5 bases). Germline CDR1 SGHDT, CDR2 YYEEEE. The CDR3 sequence is 13 residues long. Trimming shortened V by 2 bases and J by 3 bases, and 9 bases separated the two germline ends. CDR3 sequence (DNA): TGTGCCAGCAGCTTTTACAGGTACTACGAGCAGTACTTC. It yields the protein CASSFYRYYEQYF. The full variable domain, rest sourced from reference TRBV5-6 and TRBJ2-7, is DAGVTQSPTHLIKTRGQQVTLRCSPKSGHDTVSWYQQALGQGPQFIFQYYEEEERQRGNFPDRFSGHQFPNYSSELNVNALLLGDSALYLCASSFYRYYEQYFGPGTRLTVT.

This chain joins TRBV15 and TRBJ1-2; TRBD1 might be the D (5 bases). CDR3 length: 14 residues. Germline assignment: CDR1 LNHNV and CDR2 YYDKDF (reference sequence). V gave up 0 bases and J gave up 2 bases, with 7 bases separating them. The CDR3 nucleotides read TGTGCCACCAGCAGAGATACAGGAAACTATGGCTACACCTTC. Its translation is CATSRDTGNYGYTF.

The chain couples TRBV19 to TRBJ2-1; 10 positions agree with TRBD2. With V trimmed by 7 bases and J by 1 base, 7 bases remained unmatched. Germline values: CDR1 LNHDA, CDR2 SQIVND (reference sequence). CDR3 length: 16 amino acids. The CDR3 bases are TGTGCCAGTACTAGCGGGGGTCTTCCTTCCTACAATGAGCAGTTCTTC. This gives the protein CASTSGGLPSYNEQFF.

This chain joins TRBV19 and TRBJ1-2; 10 bases agree with TRBD1. The CDR3 runs 15 residues. V was pared by 7 bases and J by 4 bases, with 9 bases of the junction left unmatched. Germline lookup yields CDR1 LNHDA and CDR2 SQIVND (reference sequence). CDR3 nucleotide sequence: TGTGCCAGTACCTCCGGGACAGGGGCTTTCTATGGCTACACCTTC. Translated: CASTSGTGAFYGYTF.

In its sample, this clone was seen a few times. This CDR3 is CASSLQDTYEQYF. The CDR3 DNA reads TGTGCCAGCAGCCTACAGGATACCTACGAGCAGTACTTC. This rearrangement joins TRBV6-1 to TRBJ2-7, with a weak D call TRBD1 (5 bases). CDR1 MNHNS and CDR2 SASEGT come from the germline V gene. The CDR3 consists of 13 residues. Trimming took off 6 bases at V and 2 bases at J, with 11 bases between the two ends.

This sequence joins TRBV14 and TRBJ1-6; D might be TRBD1 (5 bases). The CDR3 totals 15 residues. Trimming took 1 base from V and 9 from J, leaving 13 bases between them. Germline V gene data show CDR1 as SGHDN and CDR2 as FVKESK. This chain's CDR3 is CASSQALGAGSPLHF. The CDR3 coding sequence is TGTGCCAGCAGCCAAGCCCTAGGGGCCGGTTCACCCCTCCACTTT.

CDR3 DNA sequence: TGCGCCAGCAGCCAAGAGGGGACTAGGGGTTTGAATGAGCAGTTCTTC. This sequence encodes CASSQEGTRGLNEQFF. The chain uses TRBV4-1 and TRBJ2-1, with 8 bases lining up with TRBD2. CDR1 and CDR2 (germline): MGHRA, YSYEKL. The CDR3 consists of 16 residues. Trimming cost V 0 bases and J 7 bases; bases outside gene matches: 8.

V is TRBV5-1 and J is TRBJ2-7, with TRBD1 matching 7 bases. CDR3 length: 14 residues. Trimming cost V 2 bases and J 1 base; bases outside gene matches: 3. Germline V gene data show CDR1 as SGHRS and CDR2 as YFSETQ. The DNA of the CDR3 is TGCGCCAGCAGCTTTATGACAGGGTCCTACGAGCAGTACTTC. This encodes CASSFMTGSYEQYF.

A remark on this clone: This CDR3 fails to terminate in the conserved phenylalanine or tryptophan, so it likely reflects a read error. This sequence joins TRBV5-4 and TRBJ1-1, with 7 bases identical to TRBD1. The CDR3 is made up of 15 amino acids. V lost 4 bases and J lost 5; bases outside the gene matches: 11. Germline lookup yields CDR1 SGHNT and CDR2 YYREEE (reference sequence). This CDR3 reads CASSGTGDAKTEAFL. The CDR3 bases are TGTGCCAGCAGCGGAACAGGGGATGCGAAAACTGAAGCTTTCTTG.

This clone was counted only a few times. The J gene is TRBJ2-7, the V gene TRBV6-4; weak D call: TRBD1 (6 bases). V lost 1 base to trimming and J lost 11 bases, with 15 bases between them. The CDR3 extends over 13 amino acids. In germline, CDR1 is MRHNA, CDR2 SNTAGT. The CDR3 region is CASSDLAQGIKYF. The DNA of the CDR3 is TGTGCCAGCAGTGACTTGGCACAGGGTATAAAGTACTTC.

V usage is TRBV2 and J usage is TRBJ2-5; 10 positions match TRBD1. Germline V gene data show CDR1 as SNHLY and CDR2 as FYNNEI. J lost 5 bases, V lost 11 bases, and 11 bases had no gene match. The CDR3 runs 14 residues. The CDR3 nucleotides read TGTGCCTGCTACCGGGACAGGGGTCAGGAGACCCAGTACTTC. It is translated as CACYRDRGQETQYF.

This clone occurred a few times. CDR3 sequence (DNA): TGTGCCAGTAAGACGACAACATACACTGAAGCTTTCTTT. Its translation is CASKTTTYTEAFF. The chain carries TRBV19 and TRBJ1-1; D remains unclear. This CDR3 region has 13 residues. CDR1 and CDR2 (germline): LNHDA, SQIVND (reference sequence). The V end lost 7 bases, the J end lost 3 bases, and 12 bases lay between the germline ends.

The chain links TRBV30 to TRBJ1-1; no definite D call. Trimming shortened V by 3 bases and J by 8 bases, and 16 bases separated the two germline ends. Germline values: CDR1 GTSNPN, CDR2 SVGIG (reference sequence). The CDR3 runs 13 residues. The CDR3 sequence is CAWSVPLQREAFF. DNA for the CDR3: TGTGCCTGGAGCGTCCCGCTTCAACGGGAAGCTTTCTTT.

This clone occurred a few times. The chain employs TRBV28 and TRBJ2-1; 8 bases align to TRBD2. This CDR3 has 14 amino acids. Germline CDR1 and CDR2: MDHEN and SYDVKM. The V segment lost 7 bases and the J segment 9 bases; nucleotides outside the gene matches: 11. For the CDR3, the DNA is TGTGCCAGCACTTTTAGCGGGGTGGAGGGTGAGCAGTTCTTC. Encoded protein: CASTFSGVEGEQFF. Using reference TRBV28 and TRBJ2-1 for the parts outside the CDR3, the full variable domain is DVKVTQSSRYLVKRTGEKVFLECVQDMDHENMFWYRQDPGLGLRLIYFSYDVKMKEKGDIPEGYSVSREKKERFSLILESASTNQTSMYLCASTFSGVEGEQFFGPGTRLTVL.

This clone was observed a handful of times. The gene calls are TRBV7-9 and TRBJ2-7; D call uncertain. There are 15 residues in the CDR3. The germline V and J ends were trimmed by 0 bases and 0 bases, with 9 bases remaining between them. CDR1 SEHNR and CDR2 FQNEAQ come from the germline V gene (reference sequence). The CDR3 DNA reads as TGTGCCAGCAGCTTAGCGCCGGCGGCCTCCTACGAGCAGTACTTC. Protein sequence: CASSLAPAASYEQYF.

The chain combines TRBV18 with TRBJ2-7; no clear D. The CDR3 runs 12 residues. V gave up 2 bases and J gave up 4 bases, with 6 bases separating them. Germline CDR1 reads KGHSH; CDR2 reads LQKENI. CDR3 residues: CASSPEVYEQYF. DNA of the CDR3: TGTGCCAGCTCACCAGAGGTTTACGAGCAGTACTTC.

The chain has TRBV5-1 and TRBJ2-2; 9 positions match TRBD2. With 3 bases clipped from V and 1 base from J, the junction kept 19 bases outside the gene matches. This CDR3 has 21 amino acids. Germline V gives CDR1 SGHRS, CDR2 YFSETQ. The CDR3 nucleotides read TGCGCCAGCAGCTCCGACAGACGACTCGAGCGGGGGGCTAGGAACACCGGGGAGCTGTTTTTT. Translated, it gives CASSSDRRLERGARNTGELFF.

The CDR3 loop reads CASSLGGRAYEQYF. CDR3 bases: TGTGCCAGCAGCCTAGGGGGCCGCGCCTACGAGCAGTACTTC. V gene TRBV7-2 combines with J gene TRBJ2-7; 7 bases line up with TRBD1. CDR3 length: 14 residues. V shed 5 bases, J shed 2 bases, and the junction held 6 bases outside the gene matches. The V gene's germline CDR1 is SGHTA and CDR2 FQGNSA.

There are a few counts of this clone. Other DNA variants within this sample encode the same CDR3. The chain combines TRBV19 with TRBJ2-7; TRBD2 aligns across 8 bases. From germline, CDR1 is LNHDA and CDR2 SQIVND (reference sequence). With V trimmed by 3 bases and J by 3 bases, 4 bases remained unmatched. This CDR3 region has 14 residues. CDR3 bases: TGTGCCAGTAGTATTGGGCTAGCGGGCTACGAGCAGTACTTC. The encoded protein is CASSIGLAGYEQYF.

The chain uses TRBV7-2 and TRBJ2-5; 9 bases align to TRBD2. The length of the CDR3 is 16 residues. CDR1 and CDR2 (germline): SGHTA, FQGNSA. Unmatched junction bases numbered 11, after V lost 7 bases and J lost 2 bases. For the CDR3, the DNA is TGTGCCAGCACCCTAGGGCTAGCGGGATTGCAAGAGACCCAGTACTTC. Protein sequence: CASTLGLAGLQETQYF.

V gene TRBV5-4 combines with J gene TRBJ2-1; no firm D call. Trimming took off 5 bases at V and 8 bases at J, with 17 bases between the two ends. The germline V gene has CDR1 SGHNT and CDR2 YYREEE (reference sequence). The CDR3 has 14 amino acids. In nucleotides, the CDR3 is TGTGCCAGCAGGGCGGAACCCGACCTCGATGAGCAGTTCTTC. Translating gives CASRAEPDLDEQFF.

The V and J genes are TRBV9 and TRBJ2-3, with 12 bases identical to TRBD2. J was trimmed by 7 bases and V by 6 bases; bases with no gene match: 12. The length of the CDR3 is 16 residues. CDR1 and CDR2 (germline): SGDLS, YYNGEE. The CDR3 DNA follows: TGTGCCAGCACCCTTGGGCTAGCGGGGGGGGTGCATACGCAGTATTTT. This gives the protein CASTLGLAGGVHTQYF.

This clone was counted only a few times. V usage is TRBV5-4 and J usage is TRBJ2-7, with 10 nucleotides matching TRBD1. V lost 4 bases, J lost 5 bases, and 3 bases stayed unmatched. The CDR3 has 13 amino acids. Germline CDR1 and CDR2: SGHNT and YYREEE (reference sequence). The CDR3 spells CASSRTGGNEQYF. CDR3 sequence (DNA): TGTGCCAGCAGCCGGACAGGGGGTAACGAGCAGTACTTC.

The table lists this clone with a few counts. This chain links TRBV5-1 with TRBJ2-3; TRBD2 is a possible D gene (6 bases). The CDR3 is made up of 13 amino acids. Per germline, CDR1 SGHRS and CDR2 YFSETQ. Trimming took 7 bases from V and 0 from J, leaving 9 bases between them. CDR3 nucleotides: TGCGCCAGCCAGGAGGGTAGCACAGATACGCAGTATTTT. Translated: CASQEGSTDTQYF.

This clone has a handful of counts. V usage is TRBV6-6 and J usage is TRBJ2-7, with D perhaps TRBD2 (5 bases). Germline CDR1 reads MNHNY; CDR2 reads SVGAGI (reference sequence). V was clipped by 6 bases and J by 3 bases, with 15 bases between them. The CDR3 has 14 amino acids. DNA of the CDR3: TGTGCCAGCAGCCTTTCTTTGGGAGTCTACGAGCAGTACTTC. The encoded protein is CASSLSLGVYEQYF.

This clone was detected a few times. In DNA form, the CDR3 reads TGTGCCAGTAGTTCTTATGGGGAGGAGGGGTTAAACACCGGGGAGCTGTTTTTT. Translating gives CASSSYGEEGLNTGELFF. The chain joins TRBV19 to TRBJ2-2, with a tentative D call TRBD2 (6 bases). Germline CDR1 reads LNHDA; CDR2 reads SQIVND (reference sequence). This CDR3 has 18 amino acids. Trimming left V 5 bases short and J 2 bases short, with 21 bases between.

This clone was observed at least ten times. Other DNA sequences in this sample translate to the same CDR3. The chain is built from TRBV29-1 and TRBJ1-1; D remains ambiguous. CDR1 is SQVTM, CDR2 ANQGSEA, per germline. This CDR3 spans 11 amino acids. V lost 5 bases and J 1 base, leaving 5 bases between the germline ends. CDR3 DNA sequence: TGCAGCGTTCCCAAGAACACTGAAGCTTTCTTT. The encoded protein is CSVPKNTEAFF.

V and J are TRBV6-5 and TRBJ1-2, with 9 bases matching TRBD1. V gave up 5 bases and J gave up 8 bases; unmatched junction bases: 6. Germline lookup yields CDR1 MNHEY and CDR2 SVGAGI. This CDR3 has 13 residues. The CDR3 nucleotides are TGTGCCAGCAGTCGCGGGACAGGGAACGGCTACACCTTC. It specifies CASSRGTGNGYTF.